This T cell receptor (beta chain) was obtained from a study of brain T cells in children with intractable seizures. Sequenced by immunoSEQ multiplex PCR; TCRdb stores in-frame clones only, minus some. Of about 340,000 clones detected, over 90% appear once; the ten largest clones hold 4.5% to 7%. Trimming took 4 bases from V and 1 from J; bases not matched to a gene: 8. The CDR3 covers 16 residues. From germline, CDR1 is MGHRA and CDR2 YSYEKL. For this clone: Antigen specificity is unknown.

General study results and limits: Only CDR3 sequence similarity suggested viral specificity, without known HCMV serostatus.

The time point here: blood from clinic visit 5 months post-surgery; TSC patient then seizure free. The sequenced cases were selected for having the highest brain T cell transcript signatures. The TCR comes from a boy in the first two years of life with tuberous sclerosis and intractable seizures. Sample: peripheral blood, taken roughly 5 months after surgery. The V gene is TRBV4-1, the J gene TRBJ1-1; 8 bases map to TRBD1. The CDR3 DNA follows: TGCGCCAGCAGCCCCTCGACAGGGGCGAGGAACACTGAAGCTTTCTTT. Amino acids: CASSPSTGARNTEAFF.